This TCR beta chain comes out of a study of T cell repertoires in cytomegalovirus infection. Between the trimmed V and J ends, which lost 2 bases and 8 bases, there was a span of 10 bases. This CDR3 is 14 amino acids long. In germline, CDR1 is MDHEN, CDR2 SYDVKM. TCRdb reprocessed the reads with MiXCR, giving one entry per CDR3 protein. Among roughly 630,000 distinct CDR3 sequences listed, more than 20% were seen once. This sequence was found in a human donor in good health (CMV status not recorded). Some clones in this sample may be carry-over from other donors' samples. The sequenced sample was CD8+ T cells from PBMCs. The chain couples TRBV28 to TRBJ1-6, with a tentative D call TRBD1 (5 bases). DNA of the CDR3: TGTGCCAGCAGTTTAACTGAGGGGTATTCACCCCTCCACTTT. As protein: CASSLTEGYSPLHF.